Below are 14 T cell receptor beta chains sequenced from a single sample in a study of T cells after posttransplantation cyclophosphamide. The repertoire was sequenced with immunoSEQ multiplex PCR; TCRdb's copy has only in-frame clones and lacks some. Of fewer than 30,000 clones listed, about 83% are singletons. Sequencing was performed on PBMCs. The receptors stem from a woman aged 55 to 70 with a blood cancer, CMV-positive, and with a related stem cell donor.

The rearrangement uses TRBV2 and TRBJ2-7, with 9 bases fitting TRBD1. CDR1 and CDR2 from the germline V gene are SNHLY and FYNNEI. The V gene end was trimmed by 2 bases and the J gene end by 5 bases; junction bases not matched to a gene: 7. The CDR3 spans 15 residues. This CDR3 reads CASSEILGQGNEQYF. The CDR3 DNA reads TGTGCCAGCAGTGAAATTCTGGGACAGGGCAACGAGCAGTACTTC.

The chain combines TRBV11-3 with TRBJ2-1, with D unresolved. V was shortened by 3 bases and J by 3 bases, with 9 bases between the two germline ends. Germline CDR1 SGHNT, CDR2 YENEEA. CDR3 length equals 14 residues. CDR3 in DNA: TGTGCCAGCAGCTTCCGGGTGGGCTACAATGAGCAGTTCTTC. It codes for CASSFRVGYNEQFF.

The chain combines TRBV5-1 with TRBJ2-1, with 11 nucleotides matching TRBD2. CDR1 is SGHRS, CDR2 YFSETQ, per germline. J was trimmed by 10 bases and V by 7 bases; bases with no gene match: 10. The CDR3 loop spans 14 amino acids. The CDR3 loop reads CASGGLAGAREQFF. The CDR3 DNA sequence: TGCGCCAGCGGTGGACTAGCGGGTGCCCGGGAGCAGTTCTTC.

The V gene is TRBV7-9, the J gene TRBJ1-1; D gene ambiguous. The V end was cut by 3 bases, the J end by 1 base, with 6 bases between. Germline-derived CDR1 and CDR2 are SEHNR and FQNEAQ (reference sequence). CDR3 length: 13 residues. The CDR3 is CASSLSGNTEAFF. The CDR3 nucleotides read TGTGCCAGCAGCTTGTCAGGGAACACTGAAGCTTTCTTT.

The chain carries TRBV19 and TRBJ2-2, with a possible D match to TRBD1 (5 bases). V lost 6 bases and J lost 3, with 14 bases in between. CDR1 and CDR2 (germline): LNHDA, SQIVND (reference sequence). The CDR3 spans 15 residues. The CDR3 DNA sequence: TGTGCCAGTAGGGGGCGCCTTATTGACACCGGGGAGCTGTTTTTT. Translation: CASRGRLIDTGELFF. The whole variable domain, filled in from reference TRBV19 and TRBJ2-2, reads DGGITQSPKYLFRKEGQNVTLSCEQNLNHDAMYWYRQDPGQGLRLIYYSQIVNDFQKGDIAEGYSVSREKKESFPLTVTSAQKNPTAFYLCASRGRLIDTGELFFGEGSRLTVL.

The chain recombines TRBV5-4 with TRBJ1-1, with D possibly being TRBD1 (6 bases). This CDR3 spans 15 amino acids. The germline V gene has CDR1 SGHNT and CDR2 YYREEE (reference sequence). V lost 0 bases and J lost 5, with 14 bases in between. CDR3 loop: CASSLAGVRGTEAFF. CDR3 bases: TGTGCCAGCAGCTTGGCAGGGGTGAGGGGAACTGAAGCTTTCTTT.

This rearrangement joins TRBV18 to TRBJ2-3; 7 nucleotides agree with TRBD2. This CDR3 comprises 15 residues. Germline CDR1 KGHSH, CDR2 LQKENI. With 4 bases clipped from V and 1 base from J, the junction kept 5 bases outside the gene matches. The CDR3 DNA sequence: TGTGCCAGCTCACTCAGGGCGGGGGGCACAGATACGCAGTATTTT. This translates into CASSLRAGGTDTQYF.

V gene TRBV7-2 combines with J gene TRBJ1-1, with TRBD1 identical over 9 bases. This CDR3 comprises 13 residues. The J segment lost 4 bases and the V segment lost 5 bases, leaving 2 bases of the junction unmatched. Germline V lookup: CDR1 SGHTA, CDR2 FQGNSA. This CDR3 is CASSEQGATEAFF. The CDR3 DNA sequence: TGTGCCAGCAGCGAACAGGGGGCCACTGAAGCTTTCTTT.

The chain links TRBV5-6 to TRBJ2-7; 9 nucleotides agree with TRBD1. Germline V gene lookup returns CDR1 SGHDT and CDR2 YYEEEE. V gave up 4 bases and J gave up 8 bases; unmatched junction bases: 13. The CDR3 is 15 residues long. As DNA, the CDR3 is TGTGCCAGCAGCCTCGGACAGGGGAGGGCCTTCAAGCAGTACTTC. Protein sequence: CASSLGQGRAFKQYF.

The rearrangement joins TRBV19 to TRBJ1-1; no firm D call. Germline assignment: CDR1 LNHDA and CDR2 SQIVND (reference sequence). CDR3 length: 15 residues. V was pared by 5 bases and J by 0 bases, with 13 bases between. CDR3 DNA: TGTGCCAGTAGTCCAGTTGGTGGCATGAACACTGAAGCTTTCTTT. It codes for CASSPVGGMNTEAFF.

This chain links TRBV9 with TRBJ2-3; 10 bases line up with TRBD2. CDR3 length: 16 amino acids. Looked up from germline, CDR1 is SGDLS and CDR2 is YYNGEE. Germline trimming cut 1 base from V and 4 bases from J; bases unmatched to any gene: 6. The CDR3 reads CASSVTAGGPPDTQYF. CDR3 nucleotide sequence: TGTGCCAGCAGCGTAACAGCGGGAGGGCCTCCAGATACGCAGTATTTT.

Comment on this clone: Germline and junction disagree at one end, which may indicate a read error. This rearrangement joins TRBV29-1 to TRBJ1-2; 8 positions agree with TRBD1. CDR3 size: 14 residues. CDR1 and CDR2 from the germline V gene are SQVTM and ANQGSEA. The CDR3 sequence: CSVEGTGPSRGYTF. CDR3 in DNA: TGCAGCGTCGAAGGGACAGGCCCTTCTAGGGGCTACACCTTC.

The chain is built from TRBV4-1 and TRBJ2-3; TRBD2 agrees at 7 bases. V lost 7 bases, J lost 0 bases, and 16 bases stayed unmatched. Germline-derived CDR1 and CDR2 are MGHRA and YSYEKL. This CDR3 contains 18 residues. The chain's CDR3 is CASNRGLLRGGSTDTQYF. The DNA for the CDR3 is TGCGCCAGCAACCGAGGGTTATTACGCGGGGGTAGCACAGATACGCAGTATTTT.

V gene TRBV5-1 combines with J gene TRBJ2-1; tentatively, D is TRBD2 (5 bases). The CDR3 length is 14 residues. V lost 0 bases and J 4 bases, leaving 8 bases between the germline ends. Germline CDR1 and CDR2: SGHRS and YFSETQ. The CDR3 bases are TGCGCCAGCAGCTTGGGCGGGCTTTACAATGAGCAGTTCTTC. Its translation is CASSLGGLYNEQFF.